The next 10 T cell receptor beta chains were all read from a single sample in a study of CD8+ T cells in alopecia areata. RNA extraction was followed by reverse transcription into cDNA, which acted as the sequencing template. Clones were read by immunoSEQ multiplex PCR, and TCRdb kept only the in-frame ones, dropping some. The repertoire consists of roughly 250,000 clones, with over 45% occurring once and the leading ten covering about 0.93%. The treatment is: oral pan-JAK inhibitor, 5-10 mg twice daily. This specimen was CD4+ T cells sorted from blood, taken between weeks 51 and 54, from a patient treated with tofacitinib. These receptors were obtained from a human donor with alopecia areata.

This clone has just a few counts. This rearrangement joins TRBV5-1 to TRBJ1-6; unclear D gene. V was cut by 4 bases and J by 4 bases, with 12 bases left in between. CDR3 size: 15 residues. CDR1 is SGHRS and CDR2 is YFSETQ in the germline V gene. CDR3: CASSVEGGYNSPLHF. CDR3 nucleotides: TGCGCCAGCAGCGTCGAGGGTGGGTATAATTCACCCCTCCACTTT.

The rearrangement uses TRBV7-9 and TRBJ2-1; 11 nucleotides align to TRBD2. Germline V gene data show CDR1 as SEHNR and CDR2 as FQNEAQ (reference sequence). This CDR3 contains 17 residues. V trimming: 3 bases; J trimming: 7 bases; junction bases outside the gene matches: 11. The CDR3 DNA reads as TGTGCCAGCAGCTTTTTACTAGCGGGGGCTCCGAGGAATGAGCAGTTCTTC. Amino acid sequence: CASSFLLAGAPRNEQFF.

V gene TRBV5-6 combines with J gene TRBJ1-2, with 7 bases that match TRBD1. The CDR3 runs 13 residues. Germline loops: CDR1 SGHDT, CDR2 YYEEEE. The V and J ends lost 0 bases and 6 bases, in that order; junction bases with no gene match: 2. CDR3 DNA sequence: TGTGCCAGCAGCTTGGGACAGGGCAATGGCTACACCTTC. Translated: CASSLGQGNGYTF.

The table lists this clone with a few counts. This chain uses TRBV7-2 with TRBJ2-5; D call uncertain. Germline CDR1 and CDR2: SGHTA and FQGNSA. V dropped 3 bases and J dropped 5 bases, with 7 bases sitting between them. CDR3 length: 12 residues. For the CDR3, the DNA is TGTGCCAGCAGCTTCTTGAAGGAGACCCAGTACTTC. This codes for CASSFLKETQYF.

V is TRBV7-9 and J is TRBJ2-5; a possible D gene is TRBD2 (5 bases). The CDR3 loop spans 12 amino acids. With 5 bases removed from V and 7 bases from J, the gap between germline ends came to 11 bases. Germline-derived CDR1 and CDR2 are SEHNR and FQNEAQ (reference sequence). CDR3 DNA sequence: TGTGCCAGCAGCGTATCAAGCGGGACCCAGTACTTC. Translation gives CASSVSSGTQYF.

This chain uses TRBV15 with TRBJ2-7; 8 nucleotides match TRBD1. CDR1 is LNHNV, CDR2 YYDKDF, per germline (reference sequence). Unmatched junction bases numbered 14, after V lost 5 bases and J lost 2 bases. The CDR3 contains 17 residues. The CDR3 DNA is TGTGCCACCAGCCCGGACAGGGTACAGCTTCTAACCTACGAGCAGTACTTC. Translated: CATSPDRVQLLTYEQYF.

The CDR3 DNA follows: TGCGCCAGCAGCCAAGTAGGAAACTATGGCTACACCTTC. Its translation: CASSQVGNYGYTF. The chain has TRBV4-1 and TRBJ1-2; no reliable D call. Germline assignment: CDR1 MGHRA and CDR2 YSYEKL. CDR3 size: 13 residues. V shed 1 base and J shed 2 bases, with 5 bases lying between them.

The chain links TRBV6-5 to TRBJ2-5; no reliable D call. Per the germline V gene, CDR1 is MNHEY and CDR2 is SVGAGI. This CDR3 has 13 amino acids. Trimming pared 7 bases from V and 3 bases from J, leaving 12 bases between. The chain's CDR3 is CASNLYSEETQYF. The DNA of the CDR3 is TGTGCCAGCAACCTTTACTCAGAAGAGACCCAGTACTTC.

The V and J genes are TRBV25-1 and TRBJ2-6; TRBD2 might be the D (7 bases). This CDR3 is built from 18 residues. Germline CDR1 and CDR2: MGHDK and SYGVNS. Trimming took 7 bases from V and 3 from J, leaving 22 bases between them. The CDR3: CASTPPGRGLSGANVLTF. CDR3 nucleotides: TGTGCCAGCACCCCCCCTGGGCGGGGGCTAAGTGGGGCCAACGTCCTGACTTTC.

There are a few counts of this clone. The chain combines TRBV20-1 with TRBJ1-2; perhaps TRBD1 as D (5 bases). CDR1 and CDR2 (germline): DFQATT, SNEGSKA (reference sequence). The V and J ends lost 6 bases and 4 bases respectively, with 9 bases between them. The CDR3 runs to 11 residues. DNA of the CDR3: TGCAGTGCATTGGGGGGCTATGGCTACACCTTC. It specifies CSALGGYGYTF.